The 8 T cell receptor beta chains listed next were all sequenced from one sample in a study of cytomegalovirus exposure and HLA in healthy donors. Sequenced by immunoSEQ multiplex PCR; TCRdb stores in-frame clones only, minus some. The sample has 80,000 to 100,000 clones, less than 90% seen once. The sequenced sample was PBMCs. The receptors here all came from a man between 18 and 35 years old in good health and CMV-seropositive.

The V gene is TRBV4-3, the J gene TRBJ2-2, with TRBD2 matching 13 bases. Germline V lookup: CDR1 LGHNA, CDR2 YSLEER. CDR3 size: 17 residues. V was pared by 4 bases and J by 8 bases, with 10 bases of the junction left unmatched. As DNA, the CDR3 is TGCGCCAGCAGCCCACATCTCGGACTAGCGGGGGCTGGGGAGCTGTTTTTT. Protein sequence: CASSPHLGLAGAGELFF.

The V gene is TRBV9, the J gene TRBJ1-1; a possible D gene is TRBD1 (6 bases). The CDR3 loop spans 13 amino acids. Germline V gives CDR1 SGDLS, CDR2 YYNGEE. V shed 4 bases and J shed 6 bases, with 13 bases lying between them. The CDR3 region is CASSFNPGAEAFF. The CDR3 DNA reads as TGTGCCAGCAGCTTCAACCCAGGGGCTGAAGCTTTCTTT.

There are a few counts of this clone. The genes are TRBV12-5 and TRBJ1-2, with D tentatively TRBD1 (5 bases). CDR1 is LGHNT, CDR2 FRNRAP, per germline. The CDR3 consists of 13 residues. Trimming took 7 bases from V and 7 from J, leaving 16 bases between them. Written as DNA, the CDR3 is TGTGCTAGTGAGGCCGGGGGATACAGTGGCTACACCTTC. Translation: CASEAGGYSGYTF.

The chain links TRBV5-6 to TRBJ1-1, with 7 nucleotides matching TRBD1. This CDR3 region has 14 residues. The germline V gene has CDR1 SGHDT and CDR2 YYEEEE. V lost 2 bases and J lost 5; bases outside the gene matches: 6. CDR3: CASSLQGLGTEAFF. In nucleotides, the CDR3 is TGTGCCAGCAGCTTACAGGGGTTGGGGACTGAAGCTTTCTTT.

The CDR3 DNA follows: TGTGCCAGCAGTTTGCAGTCGGGTGAAAAACTGTTTTTT. Translated: CASSLQSGEKLFF. V is TRBV27 and J is TRBJ1-4; D call uncertain. The CDR3 is 13 amino acids. Between the trimmed V and J ends, which lost 3 bases and 7 bases, there was a span of 9 bases. Germline V CDR1 and CDR2: MNHEY, SMNVEV (reference sequence).

The V and J genes are TRBV6-1 and TRBJ2-7; TRBD1 is a possible D gene (6 bases). Germline CDR1 reads MNHNS; CDR2 reads SASEGT. V shed 4 bases and J shed 2 bases, with 12 bases lying between them. This CDR3 has 14 residues. The CDR3 coding sequence is TGTGCCAGCAGTGCACCCAGGGGTCCCTACGAGCAGTACTTC. Protein sequence: CASSAPRGPYEQYF.

The V call is TRBV27, the J call TRBJ2-1; 8 bases map to TRBD2. V trimming: 4 bases; J trimming: 7 bases; junction bases outside the gene matches: 9. The germline CDR1 and CDR2 sequences are MNHEY and SMNVEV (reference sequence). CDR3 length: 15 amino acids. The CDR3 DNA reads TGTGCCAGCAGTTCCGGACTAGCCGGGGGGAATGAGCAGTTCTTC. It codes for CASSSGLAGGNEQFF.

The V and J genes are TRBV28 and TRBJ2-5; 13 positions agree with TRBD2. Trimming at V came to 6 bases and at J to 5 bases, leaving 9 bases not matched to a gene. The V gene's germline CDR1 is MDHEN and CDR2 SYDVKM. The CDR3 extends over 16 amino acids. The CDR3 DNA reads as TGTGCCAGCAGGTCCCCCGGGACTAGCGGGATGGAGACCCAGTACTTC. Its translation: CASRSPGTSGMETQYF.